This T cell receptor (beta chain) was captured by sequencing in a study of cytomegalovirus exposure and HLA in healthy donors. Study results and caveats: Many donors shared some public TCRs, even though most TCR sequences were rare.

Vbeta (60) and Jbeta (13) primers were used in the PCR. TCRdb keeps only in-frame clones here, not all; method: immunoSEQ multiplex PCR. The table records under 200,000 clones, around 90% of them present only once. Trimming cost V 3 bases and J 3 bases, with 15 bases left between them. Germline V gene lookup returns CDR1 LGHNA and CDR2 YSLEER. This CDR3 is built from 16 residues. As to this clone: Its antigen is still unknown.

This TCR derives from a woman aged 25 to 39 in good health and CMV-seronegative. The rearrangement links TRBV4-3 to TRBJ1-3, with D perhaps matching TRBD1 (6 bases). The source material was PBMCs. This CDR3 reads CASSQRLRQVGNTIYF. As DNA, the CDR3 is TGCGCCAGCAGCCAGAGACTTCGACAGGTTGGAAACACCATATATTTT.